This T cell receptor (beta chain) came from a study of T-cell reconstitution after alpha-beta-depleted transplantation in children. Preparation of the TCRbeta library was carried out with unique molecular identifiers. TCRdb used MiXCR to reprocess the PCR reads, holding one entry per CDR3 protein. The sample holds about 420,000 distinct CDR3 sequences, around 15% seen once. Trimming at V came to 6 bases and at J to 9 bases, leaving 6 bases not matched to a gene. CDR3 size: 13 residues. This receptor was taken from a boy in the first two years of life who had a stem cell transplant for Wiskott-Aldrich syndrome, so the T cells may come from the graft donor. Material: PBMCs, mostly from graft donor cells, obtained 360 days after TCRalphabeta/CD19-depleted stem cell transplant. The chain is built from TRBV12-3 or TRBV12-4 and TRBJ2-2; 8 bases are shared with TRBD1. In nucleotides, the CDR3 is TGTGCCAGCAGGAGACAGGGGATGAGGGAGCTGTTTTTT. This gives the protein CASRRQGMRELFF.